The subject of this entry is one T cell receptor (beta chain). The data belong to a study of technical replicates of blood from a handful of donors. Germline assignment: CDR1 MNHEY and CDR2 SVGAGI. The CDR3 sequence is 15 residues long. Trimming stripped 2 bases from V and 0 bases from J, with 10 bases between. Generated by immunoSEQ multiplex PCR, the TCRdb table keeps only in-frame clones and is missing some. Here the sample spans around 85,000 clones, around 94% being singletons. The V call is TRBV6-5, the J call TRBJ1-2; tentatively, D is TRBD1 (5 bases). The sample consisted of T cells isolated from PBMCs. The origin of this receptor is a human donor in good health. The CDR3 nucleotides are TGTGCCAGCAGTTACCAACCGACAGCTAACTATGGCTACACCTTC. This translates into CASSYQPTANYGYTF.